This TCR beta chain emerged from a study of blood T cells in healthy people across ages (dated by TCRdb to 2013 to 2016). Background for the entire study: In model experiments, roughly one uniquely barcoded TCR beta cDNA molecule per two T cells was captured by template switching. To track age-related changes in TCR beta repertoire diversity, the study relied on deep sequencing normalized with unique cDNA molecular identifiers. Four age groups were formed from the donors: young (average approximately 15 years), middle-aged (approximately 39), aged (roughly 58) and long-lived (around 82). To avoid experimental bias, donors of different ages were randomly spread across the sequencing lanes. The study analyzed two additional independent replicas of 1 million unique cDNA reads from the same blood draw for two donors, one aged 18 to 30 and one aged 80 or older. Broad study findings and their caveats: Observed TCR beta diversity per million T cells fell roughly linearly with age, and a significant reduction was already apparent by age roughly 41. Estimates of total diversity based on one million sequenced T cells were regarded as lower bounds and as underestimates. The CMV infection status of donors was not known, potentially confounding age-related changes in expanded clonotypes. Since profiling was done on bulk unsorted PBMCs, naive and antigen-experienced compartments could not be conclusively compared. Observed TCR beta diversity correlated strongly with the percentage of naive T cells measured by flow cytometry. The long-lived group showed more naive CD4+ T cells, fewer expanded clones and increased TCR diversity than the aged group, suggesting age selection.

There are 17 amino acids in the CDR3, from cysteine to phenylalanine inclusive. The only DNA kept is the CDR3, 51 bases in frame from the first base. The CDR1 and CDR2 encoded by the germline V gene (reference sequence) are SGHKS and YYEKEE. The junction shows trimming of 0 bases on V and 2 bases on J, and the gene matches do not reach 4 bases of it. Library generation was performed with 5' RACE. Sequencing was performed on an Illumina HiSeq 2500. A second about 7 to 12 cycle PCR used a sample-barcoded 5' primer and a J-beta primer mix. A template-switch 5' adaptor carrying 12 random nucleotides introduced a unique molecular identifier onto each TCR beta cDNA molecule. Each sample yielded at least 2.5 million CDR3-containing paired-end reads. First-strand cDNA was synthesized from all RNA with the Mint cDNA synthesis kit, primed by a TRBC-specific oligonucleotide. All cDNA was treated with uracil-DNA glycosylase and then went through a first 18-cycle PCR with the universal primers M1SS and BC2_uni_R. For the original study's pipeline: For normalization, 1 million high-quality reads were randomly selected from each sample, with every read carrying a distinct molecular identifier. Reads with shared molecular identifiers were discarded instead of being binned into consensus sequences. CDR3 identification, clonotype clustering and error correction used MiTCR with a Q25 quality threshold and the strictest error-elimination algorithm. A nonparametric unseen species model with Euler transformation was used to estimate lower-bound total TCR beta diversity. In-frame beta chains were kept once TCRdb had trimmed the public reads at Q25 with fastp and called clones with MiXCR. Each CDR3 protein gets just one entry, which takes the most common genes and DNA from the rows behind it. These V and J calls derive from TCRdb rather than the authors' analysis. This sample lists under 800,000 distinct CDR3 sequences; roughly two fifths were detected once. 20% to 25% of the sample lies in the top ten.

The sample holds a few counts of this clonotype. The antigen it recognizes is unknown. The record has no base qualities; no much larger clone is one base away. The roughly 39 donors, aged about 6 to 95 years, were systemically healthy Caucasian individuals from Russia. Ten milliliters of peripheral blood were drawn from each donor into EDTA-treated Vacutainer tubes. Ficoll-Paque density-gradient centrifugation was used to isolate PBMCs, with at least 6.5 million obtained per sample. Trizol reagent was used to extract total RNA from PBMCs, with at least 5.5 micrograms per sample. The percentages of naive CD45RAhigh/CD27high T cells were determined by flow cytometry on a PBMC aliquot from every donor.

The origin of this receptor is a woman between 55 and 75 years old in good health. The sequenced sample was blood. The chain uses TRBV5-5 and TRBJ2-1; the central 11 bases match TRBD1. This receptor carries the CDR3 CASSLGLDRGPYNEQFF. In nucleotide form, the sequence is TGTGCCAGCAGCTTGGGGCTGGACAGGGGGCCCTACAATGAGCAGTTCTTC.